A selection of T cell receptor beta chains follows, all from one sample in a study of T cells after somatic rescue of genetic block. Repertoires were generated with immunoSEQ multiplex PCR, while TCRdb's copy carries only in-frame clones and drops some. The repertoire has about 68,000 clones, just under 95% of them found once; the top ten carry about 2.7%. Material for sequencing was peripheral blood mononuclear cells (PBMCs). The receptors derive from a man aged 40-55 years. The CDR3 runs from the conserved cysteine through the conserved F or W. A D gene is named only where the DNA matches it firmly. Clone size is not always given. Where it is, it says once, few, many or a class for expanded clones.

V,size,D,length,J,CDR3,DNA
TRBV15,NA,NA,13,TRBJ2-5,CATSRDEKETQYF,TGTGCCACCAGCAGAGATGAAAAAGAGACCCAGTACTTC
TRBV29-1,NA,NA,13,TRBJ2-1,CSVGGGTYNEQFF,TGCAGCGTTGGAGGCGGGACCTACAATGAGCAGTTCTTC
TRBV4-1,NA,NA,15,TRBJ2-2,CASSQGDRYTGELFF,TGCGCCAGCAGCCAAGGAGACAGGTACACCGGGGAGCTGTTTTTT
TRBV7-3,NA,TRBD2,14,TRBJ2-1,CASSFGTSGNEQFF,TGTGCCAGCAGCTTCGGGACTAGCGGCAATGAGCAGTTCTTC
TRBV5-4,once,NA,13,TRBJ1-1,CASSLSPNTEAFF,TGTGCCAGCAGTCTGTCCCCGAACACTGAAGCTTTCTTT
TRBV4-1,NA,NA,18,TRBJ1-2,CASSQDQGVVGPSYGYTF,TGCGCCAGCAGCCAAGATCAAGGGGTAGTTGGACCCTCCTATGGCTACACCTTC
TRBV2,NA,TRBD2,15,TRBJ2-2,CASRPVRGDGGELFF,TGTGCCAGCAGGCCCGTGCGGGGGGATGGCGGGGAGCTGTTTTTT
TRBV9,NA,TRBD2,15,TRBJ2-3,CASSVRLAGGDTQYF,TGTGCCAGCAGCGTCCGACTAGCGGGAGGTGATACGCAGTATTTT
TRBV28,NA,TRBD1,14,TRBJ2-7,CASSFGTGGYEQYF,TGTGCCAGCAGTTTCGGGACAGGGGGCTACGAGCAGTACTTC
TRBV10-2,few,NA,14,TRBJ2-1,CASRPGPLGYEQFF,TGCGCCAGCAGGCCGGGACCACTGGGTTATGAGCAGTTCTTC
TRBV11-2,once,NA,14,TRBJ1-1,CASSQGRRGPEAFF,TGCGCCAGCAGCCAAGGGAGAAGGGGACCCGAAGCTTTCTTT
TRBV10-1,NA,TRBD2,16,TRBJ2-3,CASSRLAGVTTDTQYF,TGCGCCAGCAGTCGACTAGCGGGGGTTACCACAGATACGCAGTATTTT
TRBV6-1,NA,NA,15,TRBJ1-4,CASSDRSRTNEKLFF,TGTGCCAGCAGTGATCGCTCTCGGACTAATGAAAAACTGTTTTTT
TRBV27,NA,NA,16,TRBJ1-6,CASRRTAIGFNSPLHF,TGTGCCAGCAGGCGGACAGCCATAGGGTTTAATTCACCCCTCCACTTT
TRBV5-1,NA,TRBD2,16,TRBJ2-7,CASSSGRVVKSYEQYF,TGCGCCAGCAGCTCAGGGAGGGTGGTGAAATCCTACGAGCAGTACTTC